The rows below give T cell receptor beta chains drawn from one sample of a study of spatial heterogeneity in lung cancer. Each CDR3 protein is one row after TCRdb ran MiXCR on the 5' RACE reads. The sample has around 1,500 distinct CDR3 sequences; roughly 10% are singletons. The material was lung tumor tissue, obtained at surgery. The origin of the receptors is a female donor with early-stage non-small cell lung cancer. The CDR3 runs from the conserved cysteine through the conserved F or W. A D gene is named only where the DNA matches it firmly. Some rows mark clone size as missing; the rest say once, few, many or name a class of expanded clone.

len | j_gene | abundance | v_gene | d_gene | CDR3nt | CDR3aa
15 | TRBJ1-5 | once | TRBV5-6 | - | TGTGCCAGCAGCCCCTCGGGGAGGCCCCGAGGGCCCCAGCATTTT | CASSPSGRPRGPQHF
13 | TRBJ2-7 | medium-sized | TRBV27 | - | TGTGCCAGCAGTTTGTCAACAGGGAACGAGCAGTACTTC | CASSLSTGNEQYF
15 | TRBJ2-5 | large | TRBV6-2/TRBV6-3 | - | TGTGCCAGCAGTTTACAAGGGGCGCCTCAAGAGACCCAGTACTTC | CASSLQGAPQETQYF
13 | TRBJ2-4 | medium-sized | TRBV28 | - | TGTGCCAGCAGTCCCGTCCCGGGAAACATTCAGTACTTC | CASSPVPGNIQYF
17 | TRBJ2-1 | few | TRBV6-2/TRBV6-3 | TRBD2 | TGTGCCAGCAGTACCGGTAGCGGGAGGGGCTCCTACAATGAGCAGTTCTTC | CASSTGSGRGSYNEQFF
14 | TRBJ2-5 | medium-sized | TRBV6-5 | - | TGTGCCAGCAGTTACTGGGGAGCTAAAGAGACCCAGTACTTC | CASSYWGAKETQYF
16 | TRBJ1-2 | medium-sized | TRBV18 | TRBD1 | TGTGCCAGCTCACCGCTCGGACAGGGGACCTCCTATGGCTACACCTTC | CASSPLGQGTSYGYTF
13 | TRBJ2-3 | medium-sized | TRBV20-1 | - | TGCAGTTGCTTGGGGGGTGGAACAGATACGCAGTATTTT | CSCLGGGTDTQYF
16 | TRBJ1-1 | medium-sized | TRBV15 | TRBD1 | TGTGCCACCAGCAGGCAATTCGGACAGGCGAACACTGAAGCTTTCTTT | CATSRQFGQANTEAFF
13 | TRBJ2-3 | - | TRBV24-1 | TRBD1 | TGTGCCACCAGGGGGACAGGCGCAGATACGCAGTATTTT | CATRGTGADTQYF
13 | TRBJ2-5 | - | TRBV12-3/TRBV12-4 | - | TGTGCCAGCAGTTTAGAGAGGGCTGGGACCCAGTACTTC | CASSLERAGTQYF
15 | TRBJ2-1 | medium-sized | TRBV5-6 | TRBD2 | TGTGCCAGCAGCGTAGCGGGAGGGCCTTACAATGAGCAGTTCTTC | CASSVAGGPYNEQFF
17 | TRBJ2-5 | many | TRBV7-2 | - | TGTGCCAGCAGCTTATTGTCGTCGGGCCAGCTCGCGGGTACCCAGTACTTC | CASSLLSSGQLAGTQYF
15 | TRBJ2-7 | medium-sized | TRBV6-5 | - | TGTGCCAGCAGGACCAATGGGGGTCCTTTAGTGGAGCAGTACTTC | CASRTNGGPLVEQYF
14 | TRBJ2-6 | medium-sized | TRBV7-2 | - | TGTGCCAGCAGCTTAGATGGCAGGGCCAACGTCCTGACTTTC | CASSLDGRANVLTF
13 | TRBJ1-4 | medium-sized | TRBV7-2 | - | TGTGCCAGTAAACAGGGAGAGAATGAAAAACTGTTTTTT | CASKQGENEKLFF
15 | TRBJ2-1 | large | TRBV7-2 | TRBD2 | TGTGCCAGCAGCCCCGGACTAGCGGGGGCCAATGAGCAGTTCTTC | CASSPGLAGANEQFF
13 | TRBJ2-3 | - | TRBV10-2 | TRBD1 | TGCGCCAGCAAGGGGACAGGGGGAGATACGCAGTATTTT | CASKGTGGDTQYF
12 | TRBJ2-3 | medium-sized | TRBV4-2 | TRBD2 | TGTGCCAGCAGCCAAGATTTAGCGGGTCAGTATTTT | CASSQDLAGQYF
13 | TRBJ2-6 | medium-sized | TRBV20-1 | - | TGCAGTGCTAGGGAAAGTGGGGCCAACGTCCTGACTTTC | CSARESGANVLTF
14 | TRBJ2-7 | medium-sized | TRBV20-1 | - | TGCAGTGCTACTAGGGCCCAGTCTCCCTACGAGCAGTACTTC | CSATRAQSPYEQYF
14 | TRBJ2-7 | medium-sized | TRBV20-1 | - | TGCAGTGCTAGACGGCTAGCGAAAGAGGACGAGCAGTACTTC | CSARRLAKEDEQYF
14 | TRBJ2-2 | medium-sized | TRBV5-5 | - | TGTGCCAGCAGCGTAGGATGGAACAGGGGGGAGCTGTTTTTT | CASSVGWNRGELFF
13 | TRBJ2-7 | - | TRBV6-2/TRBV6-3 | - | TGTGCCAGCACCCCCCGCGGTTCCCACGAGCAGTACTTC | CASTPRGSHEQYF
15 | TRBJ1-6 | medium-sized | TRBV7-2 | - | TGTGCCAGCAGCTTAGACGGGGTAGTTAATTCACCCCTCCACTTT | CASSLDGVVNSPLHF
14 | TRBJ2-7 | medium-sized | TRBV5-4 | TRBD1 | TGTGCCGGCAGCTCCCGGGACAGGGGCACCGAGCAGTACTTC | CAGSSRDRGTEQYF
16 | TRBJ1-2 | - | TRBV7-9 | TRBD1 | TGTGCCAGCAGCTTAGGGGCCGGGACAGATAACTATGGCTACACCTTC | CASSLGAGTDNYGYTF
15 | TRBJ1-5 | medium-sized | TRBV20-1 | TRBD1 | TGCAGTGCTAGACCGCGATCAGGGGGCGGGCAGCCCCAGCATTTT | CSARPRSGGGQPQHF
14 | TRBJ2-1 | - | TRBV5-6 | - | TGTGCCAGCAGCTTGTATTTGGGGGGCACTGAGCAGTTCTTC | CASSLYLGGTEQFF
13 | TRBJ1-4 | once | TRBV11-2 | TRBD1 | TGTGCCAGCAGAATGACAGGGGAAGAAAAACTGTTTTTT | CASRMTGEEKLFF
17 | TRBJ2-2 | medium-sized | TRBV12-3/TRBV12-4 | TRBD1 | TGTGCCAGCAGCCCACCCTCCGGGACAGGGCTCACCGGGGAGCTGTTTTTT | CASSPPSGTGLTGELFF
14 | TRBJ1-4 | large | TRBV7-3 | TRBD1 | TGTGCCAACGACGACAGGGCCTCCCAGGAAAAACTGTTTTTT | CANDDRASQEKLFF
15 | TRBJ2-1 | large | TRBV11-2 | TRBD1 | TGTGCCAGCAGCTCAGAGACGACAGGGCTGAATGAGCAGTTCTTC | CASSSETTGLNEQFF
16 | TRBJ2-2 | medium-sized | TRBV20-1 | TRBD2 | TGCAGTGCAAGTACTAGCGGGAGGAAAAACACCGGGGAGCTGTTTTTT | CSASTSGRKNTGELFF
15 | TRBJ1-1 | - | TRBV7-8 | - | TGTGCCAGCAGCTTAGCGTGGCGGTCAGGGGCTGAAGCTTTCTTT | CASSLAWRSGAEAFF
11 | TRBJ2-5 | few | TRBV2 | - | TGTGCCAGTACACCCCAAGAGACCCAGTACTTC | CASTPQETQYF
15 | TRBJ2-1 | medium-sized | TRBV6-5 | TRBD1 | TGTGCCAGCAGTCGCGGGACAGGATCCTACAATGAGCAGTTCTTC | CASSRGTGSYNEQFF
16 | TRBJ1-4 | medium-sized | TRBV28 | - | TGTGCCAGCAGTACATCATCCAGGGTGCTTAGTGAAAAACTGTTTTTT | CASSTSSRVLSEKLFF
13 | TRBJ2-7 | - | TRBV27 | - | TGTGCCAGCAAAAGGGACGGAGGCTACGAGCAGTACTTC | CASKRDGGYEQYF
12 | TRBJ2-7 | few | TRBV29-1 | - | TGCAGCGTTGGAACCGCCTCCTACGAGCAGTACTTC | CSVGTASYEQYF
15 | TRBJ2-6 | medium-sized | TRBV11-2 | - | TGTGCCAGCAGCCGGACGAACACTGGGGCCAACGTCCTGACTTTC | CASSRTNTGANVLTF
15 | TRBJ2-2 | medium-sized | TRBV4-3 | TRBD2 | TGCGCCAGCAGCCAGGGACTAGCTACCACCGGGGAGCTGTTTTTT | CASSQGLATTGELFF
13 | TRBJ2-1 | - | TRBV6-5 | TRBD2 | TGTGCCAGCAGTTGGGAGCGGGGGAATGAGCAGTTCTTC | CASSWERGNEQFF
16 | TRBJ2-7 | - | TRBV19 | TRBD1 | TGTGCCAGTAGTATCCGGGCAGGGGGAGACTCCTACGAGCAGTACTTC | CASSIRAGGDSYEQYF